This T cell receptor (beta chain) was recovered during a study of T cells in localized non-small cell lung cancer. V was cut by 7 bases and J by 2 bases, with 13 bases left in between. The CDR3 covers 14 residues. Study-wide findings and caveats: Adjacent lung held a median 57 of the top 100 tumor clones.

In the case of this clone: The antigen remains undetermined.

Produced via immunoSEQ multiplex PCR; TCRdb's table is partial and in-frame only. The sample records 2,300 or so clones, 30% to 40% being singletons. The source material was normal lung tissue next to the tumor, sampled before any cancer treatment. The sequence came from a male donor at least 60 years old with stage I lung adenocarcinoma. V is TRBV6-7 and J is TRBJ2-3, with D uncertain. TRBV6-7 is known as an ORF, though its function is uncertain. CDR3 protein: CASTSAVATDTQYF. CDR3 coding DNA: TGTGCCAGCACCTCGGCGGTGGCCACAGATACGCAGTATTTT.